This T cell receptor beta chain is drawn from a study of blood T cell repertoires in COVID-19. The data were produced by immunoSEQ multiplex PCR, yet TCRdb's version contains in-frame clones alone and is incomplete. The table shows tens of thousands of clones, with around nine tenths occurring only once. The junction had 8 bases not matched to a gene; V was cut back by 3 bases and J by 0 bases. Germline V CDR1 and CDR2: KGHSH, LQKENI. The length of the CDR3 is 16 residues. The source of this sequence is a man between 65 and 85 years old with acute or convalescent COVID-19. Sequenced input: peripheral blood. This chain connects TRBV18 to TRBJ2-7; 7 nucleotides line up with TRBD2. CDR3: CASSPPGGLNSYEQYF. For the CDR3, the DNA is TGTGCCAGCTCACCCCCGGGGGGACTTAACTCCTACGAGCAGTACTTC.